These T cell receptor beta chains were read from a single sample in a study of Graves' ophthalmopathy and Graves' hyperthyroidism. TCRdb analysed the multiplex PCR reads with MiXCR anew, one entry per CDR3 protein. This table has some 750,000 distinct CDR3 sequences, about 44% appearing once. The material sequenced was peripheral blood. All receptors come from an adult man with Graves' ophthalmopathy. The CDR3 runs from the conserved cysteine through the conserved F or W. D genes are given only for firm matches. Expanded clones get a size class; other rows say once, few or many, or leave the size out.

CDR3,DNA,V,D,length,J,size
CASVETGGSFF,TGTGCCAGCGTGGAAACAGGGGGGAGCTTCTTC,TRBV2,TRBD1,11,TRBJ2-5,.
CSARSGQGAREKLFF,TGCAGTGCTAGATCGGGACAGGGGGCGCGGGAAAAACTGTTTTTT,TRBV20-1,TRBD1,15,TRBJ1-4,.
CASSLGQEIYEQYF,TGTGCCAGCAGTCTTGGACAGGAGATCTACGAGCAGTACTTC,TRBV7-9,TRBD1,14,TRBJ2-7,.
CASSLSWGFEDSPLHF,TGTGCCAGCAGTCTCTCCTGGGGCTTCGAGGATTCACCCCTCCACTTT,TRBV12-3/TRBV12-4,.,16,TRBJ1-6,.
CASSATTDRMNTEAFF,TGTGCCAGCAGTGCTACAACGGACAGAATGAACACTGAAGCTTTCTTT,TRBV2,.,16,TRBJ1-1,few
CASSLVPRASSYEQYF,TGTGCCAGCAGCTTAGTACCAAGGGCAAGCTCCTACGAGCAGTACTTC,TRBV25-1,.,16,TRBJ2-7,.
CASNRRQKNSNQPQHF,TGTGCCAGTAACCGCAGGCAGAAAAATAGCAATCAGCCCCAGCATTTT,TRBV19,.,16,TRBJ1-5,few
CASSHENTGEPFF,TGTGCCAGCAGTCACGAGAACACCGGGGAGCCGTTTTTT,TRBV25-1,.,13,TRBJ2-2,.
CASSLMSGGGNQPQHF,TGTGCCAGCAGCTTAATGTCGGGCGGTGGCAATCAGCCCCAGCATTTT,TRBV7-3,.,16,TRBJ1-5,.
CASNMGRRSTEAFF,TGTGCCAGCAATATGGGGAGGCGGTCCACTGAAGCTTTCTTT,TRBV2,.,14,TRBJ1-1,many
CASRPVYGYTF,TGTGCCAGCAGACCTGTCTATGGCTACACCTTC,TRBV7-6,.,11,TRBJ1-2,once